Each of the 4 T cell receptor beta chains below was sequenced from the same sample in a study of shared clonotypes between healthy human individuals. Generated by immunoSEQ multiplex PCR, the TCRdb table keeps only in-frame clones and is missing some. The table includes about 1.4 million clones, roughly 95% detected once. The sequenced sample was naive CD4+ T cells sorted from blood. Subset denoted: CD45RA+ positively selected. These receptors were obtained from a man aged 30 to 45 in good health.

This chain uses TRBV23-1 with TRBJ2-1, with 8 bases lining up with TRBD1. TRBV23-1 is filed as an ORF, its function uncertain. V dropped 2 bases and J dropped 13; count of bases not matched to a gene: 13. The CDR3 is made up of 15 amino acids. For the CDR3, the DNA is TGCGCCAGCAGTCAACCCACGATTGACAGGGGAGCACAGTTCTTC. This codes for CASSQPTIDRGAQFF.

This rearrangement joins TRBV5-5 to TRBJ1-2; the match to TRBD1 covers 8 bases. This CDR3 has 15 residues. The germline CDR1 and CDR2 sequences are SGHKS and YYEKEE (reference sequence). The trim removed 4 bases at V and 6 bases at J, leaving 11 bases unmatched. CDR3 region: CASSAYQGADHGYTF. The CDR3 DNA is TGTGCCAGCAGCGCCTACCAGGGGGCGGATCATGGCTACACCTTC.

This chain connects TRBV6-1 to TRBJ1-4; TRBD1 matches 8 bases. Germline CDR1 reads MNHNS; CDR2 reads SASEGT. V shed 4 bases and J 4 bases; nucleotides not matched to a gene: 2. The CDR3 totals 14 residues. CDR3 DNA: TGTGCCAGCAGTGCTGGACAGGGTAATGAAAAACTGTTTTTT. Its protein is CASSAGQGNEKLFF.

The chain recombines TRBV14 with TRBJ1-2, with D possibly TRBD1 on 5 matching bases. The CDR3 extends over 16 amino acids. Germline V gives CDR1 SGHDN, CDR2 FVKESK. V shed 4 bases and J shed 5 bases, with 20 bases lying between them. In DNA, the CDR3 is TGTGCCAGCAGCCGAAGTGACAGTTCGGCCCGGTATGGCTACACCTTC. As protein: CASSRSDSSARYGYTF.